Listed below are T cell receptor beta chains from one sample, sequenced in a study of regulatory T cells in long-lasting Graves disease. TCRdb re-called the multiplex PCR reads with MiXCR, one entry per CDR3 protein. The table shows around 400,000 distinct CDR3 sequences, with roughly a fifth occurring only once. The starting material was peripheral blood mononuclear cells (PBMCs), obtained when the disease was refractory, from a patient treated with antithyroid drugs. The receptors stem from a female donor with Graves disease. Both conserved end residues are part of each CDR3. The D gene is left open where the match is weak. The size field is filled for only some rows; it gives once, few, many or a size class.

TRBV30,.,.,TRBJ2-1,TGTGCCTGGAGTACCTCTGGAGGCTCCTACAATGAGCAGTTCTTC,CAWSTSGGSYNEQFF
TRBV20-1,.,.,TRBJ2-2,TGCAGTGCTAGAATTGATAGCGGGAACACCGGGGAGCTGTTTTTT,CSARIDSGNTGELFF
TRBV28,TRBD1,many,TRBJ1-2,TGTGCCAGCAGCCCTACCGGGACAGGGGGTTACACCTTC,CASSPTGTGGYTF
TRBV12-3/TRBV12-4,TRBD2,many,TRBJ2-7,TGTGCCAGCAGGAGTAGCGGGAGCTCCGACGAGCAGTACTTC,CASRSSGSSDEQYF
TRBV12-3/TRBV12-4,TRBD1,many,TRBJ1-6,TGTGCCAGCAGTTTTGGGGGACAGGGAGTTTCACCCCTCCACTTT,CASSFGGQGVSPLHF
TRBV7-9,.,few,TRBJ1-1,TGTGCCAGCAGCTTCCCCGCTGGCAGGGGAGCTTTCTTT,CASSFPAGRGAFF
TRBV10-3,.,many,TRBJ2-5,TGTGCCACGCACTCGGGACAAGAGACCCAGTACTTC,CATHSGQETQYF
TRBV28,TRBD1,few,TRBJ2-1,TGTGCCAGCAACAACAGGGGAAACTCCTACAATGAGCAGTTCTTC,CASNNRGNSYNEQFF
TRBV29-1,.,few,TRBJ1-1,TGCAGCGGAAACCCTCAGAGAAACACTGAAGCTTTCTTT,CSGNPQRNTEAFF
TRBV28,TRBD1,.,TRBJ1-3,TGTGCCAGCAGTTCGGTCCCGGGACAGGACCTAAACACCATATATTTT,CASSSVPGQDLNTIYF
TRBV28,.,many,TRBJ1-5,TGTGCCAGCAGTTTAGGTGGGGCTAATCAGCCCCAGCATTTT,CASSLGGANQPQHF
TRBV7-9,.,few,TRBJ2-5,TGTGCCAGCAGCTTTAGGGGGGCAGGAGAGACCCAGTACTTC,CASSFRGAGETQYF
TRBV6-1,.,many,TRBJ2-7,TGTGCCAGCAGTCGGTACGACGAGCAGTACTTC,CASSRYDEQYF
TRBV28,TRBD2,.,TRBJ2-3,TGTGCCAGCAGTTTCGCTAGCGGGAGGGATACGCAGTATTTT,CASSFASGRDTQYF
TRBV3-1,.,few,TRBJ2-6,TGTGCCAGCAGCCCCTCAGTCGGGGTCTCTGGGGCCAACGTCCTGACTTTC,CASSPSVGVSGANVLTF
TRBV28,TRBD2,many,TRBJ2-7,TGTGCCAGCAGTTTAATCGTTGGGGGCGGGAGGAGAGAGCAGTACTTC,CASSLIVGGGRREQYF
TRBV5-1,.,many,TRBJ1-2,TGCGCCAGCAGGGTCGCGGGGAGCTATGGCTACACCTTC,CASRVAGSYGYTF
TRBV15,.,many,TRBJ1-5,TGTGCCACCAGCAAGGGAATGGGCAATCAGCCCCAGCATTTT,CATSKGMGNQPQHF
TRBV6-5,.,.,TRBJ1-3,TGTGCCAGCAGTTCTCTTATGGGGGGCTCTGGAAACACCATATATTTT,CASSSLMGGSGNTIYF
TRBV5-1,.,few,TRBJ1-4,TGCGCCAGCAGCTTGGAATGGACAACAACTAATGAAAAACTGTTTTTT,CASSLEWTTTNEKLFF
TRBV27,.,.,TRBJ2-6,TGTGCCAGCAGTTCTCGGGCCTACTCTGGGGCCAACGTCCTGACTTTC,CASSSRAYSGANVLTF
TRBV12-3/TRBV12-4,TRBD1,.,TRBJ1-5,TGTGCCAGCAGTTGGGACAGGGGGCAGGGTCAGCCCCAGCATTTT,CASSWDRGQGQPQHF